Below, 9 T cell receptor beta chains from the same sample are listed, as sequenced in a study of control samples from healthy donors and cancer patients. Data came from immunoSEQ multiplex PCR; TCRdb stores just in-frame clones and leaves some out. The repertoire holds approximately 150,000 clones, with around 94% as singletons. The sequenced sample was PBMCs. Every receptor here comes from a man aged 55 to 70 with colorectal cancer.

This chain uses TRBV5-8 with TRBJ2-7; tentatively, D is TRBD1 or TRBD2 (5 bases each). The CDR3 is 14 amino acids. The V and J ends lost 1 base and 2 bases respectively, with 10 bases between them. The V gene's germline CDR1 is SGHTS and CDR2 YDEGEE. CDR3: CASSLPGRTYEQYF. The CDR3 DNA is TGTGCCAGCAGCTTGCCGGGGCGAACCTACGAGCAGTACTTC.

The V and J genes are TRBV4-1 and TRBJ2-3; the D is unclear. V shed 0 bases and J shed 6 bases, with 10 bases lying between them. The CDR3 totals 14 residues. Germline lookup yields CDR1 MGHRA and CDR2 YSYEKL. CDR3 in amino acids: CASSQDPEGDTQYF. The DNA for the CDR3 is TGCGCCAGCAGCCAAGATCCAGAAGGGGATACGCAGTATTTT.

Only one count was recorded for this clone. J is TRBJ2-5 and V is TRBV20-1; the D is unclear. This CDR3 has 10 amino acids. Per germline, CDR1 DFQATT and CDR2 SNEGSKA (reference sequence). Trimming cost V 7 bases and J 5 bases, with 8 bases left between them. In DNA form, the CDR3 reads TGCAGTGTTGATGGGGAGACCCAGTACTTC. Translated: CSVDGETQYF.

The chain uses TRBV7-2 and TRBJ1-1; TRBD1 matches 7 bases. The CDR3 length is 13 residues. V lost 1 base, J lost 12 bases, and 8 bases stayed unmatched. Germline CDR1 is SGHTA and CDR2 is FQGNSA. For the CDR3, the DNA is TGTGCCAGCAGCTTAGTTGGGACAGACCCGACTTTCTTT. It specifies CASSLVGTDPTFF.

The chain combines TRBV12-5 with TRBJ2-5; 9 nucleotides align to TRBD2. Germline CDR1 is LGHNT and CDR2 is FRNRAP. The CDR3 has 17 residues. Losses at the gene ends were 6 bases for V and 2 bases for J; bases not matched to a gene: 13. In DNA form, the CDR3 reads TGTGCTAGTGGCACCTTCTCCGGGCGGGGGGGACAAGAGACCCAGTACTTC. Encoded protein: CASGTFSGRGGQETQYF.

This chain joins TRBV3-1 (or the pseudogene TRBV3-2) and TRBJ2-7; 8 bases fit TRBD2. The germline gives CDR1 LGHDT, CDR2 YNNKEL (reference sequence). V lost 0 bases, J lost 2 bases, and 3 bases stayed unmatched. The CDR3 is 15 amino acids. CDR3 amino acids: CASSQDKAGAYEQYF. The CDR3 DNA is TGTGCCAGCAGCCAAGATAAAGCGGGGGCCTACGAGCAGTACTTC.

This clone appeared a single time. This rearrangement joins TRBV10-2 to TRBJ1-4, with D uncertain. This CDR3 comprises 13 residues. Trimming cost V 3 bases and J 7 bases, with 9 bases left between them. CDR1 and CDR2 from the germline V gene are WSHSY and SAAADI. The CDR3 sequence: CASSDQAAEKLFF. The DNA of the CDR3 is TGCGCCAGCAGTGACCAGGCGGCTGAAAAACTGTTTTTT.

This clone came up once. The chain is built from TRBV5-1 and TRBJ2-2; 8 bases match TRBD1. V lost 2 bases and J lost 4; bases outside the gene matches: 10. This CDR3 spans 17 amino acids. From germline, CDR1 is SGHRS and CDR2 YFSETQ. The CDR3 coding sequence is TGCGCCAGCAGCTTCCACGTGGGACAGGTTATCACCGGGGAGCTGTTTTTT. Its translation: CASSFHVGQVITGELFF.

The chain is built from TRBV5-1 and TRBJ2-2; 8 nucleotides agree with TRBD2. The length of the CDR3 is 16 residues. J lost 4 bases, V lost 0 bases, and 5 bases had no gene match. The germline CDR1 and CDR2 sequences are SGHRS and YFSETQ. The CDR3 here is CASSLVPAGVTGELFF. For the CDR3, the DNA is TGCGCCAGCAGCTTGGTCCCAGCGGGGGTCACCGGGGAGCTGTTTTTT.